This T cell receptor (beta chain) was captured in a study of identical twins. General study points: Within monozygotic twins, out-of-frame TCR alpha sharing was underestimated by the models. Analyses based on zero insertions could be partly confounded by invariant MAIT and iNKT cells.

Healthy Caucasian individuals made up all the donors. TCRdb ran MiXCR on the 5' RACE reads and lists one entry per CDR3 protein. The sample holds 230,000 or so distinct CDR3 sequences, about 8.3% seen once. Regarding this clonotype: The antigen is not known.

The ends were cut back, 0 bases at V and 1 base at J, with 8 bases in the middle. CDR3 length equals 14 residues. Germline V lookup: CDR1 SGHDT, CDR2 YYEEEE. These data also formed part of another study, on yellow fever vaccine responses in identical twins.

The clonotype comes from a young woman in good health. Sequencing input: CD8+ T cells sorted from blood. The genes are TRBV5-6 and TRBJ2-7; D remains unclear. The CDR3 loop is CASSLAWPSYEQYF. For the CDR3, the DNA is TGTGCCAGCAGCTTGGCCTGGCCATCCTACGAGCAGTACTTC.